The TCR beta chain under discussion was sequenced for a study of graft-versus-host responses after intestinal transplantation. On the study more broadly: The recipients all started with anti-thymocyte globulin induction and then took tacrolimus and steroids for about three years.

The junction had 13 bases not matched to a gene; V was cut back by 4 bases and J by 2 bases. CDR1 is SGHNT and CDR2 is YYREEE in the germline V gene (reference sequence). The CDR3 has 18 amino acids. The data were produced by immunoSEQ multiplex PCR, yet TCRdb's version contains in-frame clones alone and is incomplete. The sample has 75,000 to 100,000 clones; about nine tenths are singletons. Notes on this clone: The antigen is unknown.

Study-level points and caveats: Recipient marrow harbored GvH clones, some of which surfaced first in ileum or blood.

This sequence joins TRBV5-4 and TRBJ2-3; 10 bases line up with TRBD2. The sequenced sample was PBMCs, obtained 450 to 480 days after intestinal transplant. This receptor was obtained from a human patient who received an intestinal transplant, so some T cells may come from the graft donor. The DNA for the CDR3 is TGTGCCAGCAGCCCGCTGACGGGTGGGACTAGCGACACAGATACGCAGTATTTT. It specifies CASSPLTGGTSDTDTQYF.